The T cell receptor beta chain under discussion was sequenced for a study of neurological immune-mediated disorders. Study findings and constraints: The most TCR clonal expansion was seen in HTLV-1-associated myelopathy, and the least was seen in multiple sclerosis, which fell below healthy controls.

From germline, CDR1 is SGHRS and CDR2 YFSETQ. Trimming removed 4 bases from V and 4 bases from J; junction bases left unmatched: 11. The length of the CDR3 is 16 residues. This clonotype was seen repeatedly, ten times or more. Its antigen is unknown. The authors made cDNA by 5'RACE with 10-nucleotide random UMIs. TCRdb recomputed calls from the 5' RACE reads with MiXCR, one row per CDR3 protein. Of about 46,000 distinct CDR3 sequences in the sample, around 2.9% were seen once. Sequenced sample: PBMCs. The receptor was derived from a woman between 45 and 60 years old with multiple sclerosis. This chain links TRBV5-1 with TRBJ2-1; the match to TRBD1 covers 7 bases. CDR3 DNA sequence: TGCGCCAGCAGCCCGGATTTAGGGACAGTATACAATGAGCAGTTCTTC. It specifies CASSPDLGTVYNEQFF. Full variable domain (outside the CDR3, taken from reference TRBV5-1 and TRBJ2-1): KAGVTQTPRYLIKTRGQQVTLSCSPISGHRSVSWYQQTPGQGLQFLFEYFSETQRNKGNFPGRFSGRQFSNSRSEMNVSTLELGDSALYLCASSPDLGTVYNEQFFGPGTRLTVL.